Listed below are T cell receptor beta chains from one sample, sequenced in a study of blood T cell repertoires in COVID-19. Only in-frame clones appear in the TCRdb table, and some are missing; sequencing was by immunoSEQ multiplex PCR. Altogether 50,000 to 75,000 clones are present, roughly 91% being singletons, with the ten largest covering roughly 9%. The specimen sequenced was peripheral blood. All receptors come from a human donor in a cohort sampled during active COVID-19. CDR3s leave out the opening cysteine and the closing phenylalanine or tryptophan.

v_call: TRBV7-9; j_call: TRBJ2-1; cdr3_aa: ASSLGGSHNEQF
v_call: TRBV28; j_call: TRBJ1-3; cdr3_aa: ASKIAGSGNTIY
v_call: TRBV10-1; j_call: TRBJ2-7; cdr3_aa: ASSDSTGAGEQY
v_call: TRBV5-1; j_call: TRBJ1-6; cdr3_aa: ASSDFGQRDSPLH
v_call: TRBV19; j_call: TRBJ2-7; cdr3_aa: ASSRSRDYEQY
v_call: TRBV7-9; j_call: TRBJ1-2; cdr3_aa: ASSLVDFSHGYT
v_call: TRBV5-1; j_call: TRBJ2-7; cdr3_aa: ASSGLEGEQY
v_call: TRBV7-2; j_call: TRBJ2-1; cdr3_aa: ASSFRPGASYNEQF
v_call: TRBV29-1; j_call: TRBJ1-1; cdr3_aa: SINRGVTEAF
v_call: TRBV7-2; j_call: TRBJ2-7; cdr3_aa: ASSLGPPGNYEQY
v_call: TRBV5-1; j_call: TRBJ2-2; cdr3_aa: ASSLDRPYGGELF
v_call: TRBV7-9; j_call: TRBJ2-3; cdr3_aa: ASSFLAGFTDTQY
v_call: TRBV10-3; j_call: TRBJ1-1; cdr3_aa: AISESRLQGHTEAF
v_call: TRBV9; j_call: TRBJ2-3; cdr3_aa: ASSVAVFEDPGLAGHTDTQY
v_call: TRBV5-5; j_call: TRBJ1-2; cdr3_aa: ASSLLQNGYT
v_call: TRBV18; j_call: TRBJ2-3; cdr3_aa: ASSRMTGAGTDTQY
v_call: TRBV7-2; j_call: TRBJ1-5; cdr3_aa: ASSLVAGPHQPQH
v_call: TRBV9; j_call: TRBJ2-5; cdr3_aa: ASSSSGGGQETQY